A selection of T cell receptor beta chains follows, all from one sample in a study of T-cell reconstitution after alpha-beta-depleted transplantation in children. MiXCR, run by TCRdb on the PCR reads, gives a single entry per CDR3 protein. The repertoire holds nearly 400,000 distinct CDR3 sequences, about a fifth seen once, with approximately 3.8% in the top ten. The starting material was PBMCs from the stem cell graft donor, obtained from the stem cell graft. These receptors all stem from a human donor who donated a stem cell graft to a child with acute myeloid leukemia. Each CDR3 is given with its conserved first and last residue. A D gene is named only where the DNA matches it firmly. For some rows the clone size is stated as once, few or many, or as a class when expanded; others skip it.

j_call clone_size v_call d_call cdr3_aa cdr3_nt
TRBJ2-2 many TRBV20-1 - CSASLGGNTGELFF TGCAGTGCTAGTCTCGGCGGGAACACCGGGGAGCTGTTTTTT
TRBJ2-5 many TRBV29-1 - CSGYRANQETQYF TGCAGCGGATACAGGGCAAACCAAGAGACCCAGTACTTC
TRBJ2-2 few TRBV12-3/TRBV12-4 - CASLWGTGELFF TGTGCCAGCCTCTGGGGGACCGGGGAGCTGTTTTTT
TRBJ2-7 few TRBV29-1 TRBD2 CSGSGRARIEQYF TGCAGCGGTAGCGGGAGGGCCCGCATCGAGCAGTACTTC
TRBJ2-7 many TRBV28 - CASSFGVTGLSYEQYF TGTGCCAGCAGTTTTGGGGTGACAGGCCTCTCCTACGAGCAGTACTTC
TRBJ2-2 - TRBV12-3/TRBV12-4 - CASSLAFSWGAGELFF TGTGCCAGCAGTTTAGCCTTCTCCTGGGGGGCCGGGGAGCTGTTTTTT
TRBJ1-1 - TRBV5-5 TRBD1 CASSPQTGGRTEAFF TGTGCCAGCAGCCCCCAGACAGGGGGCCGAACTGAAGCTTTCTTT
TRBJ2-4 many TRBV12-3/TRBV12-4 - CASTWAKNIQYF TGTGCCAGCACGTGGGCCAAAAACATTCAGTACTTC
TRBJ1-5 - TRBV12-3/TRBV12-4 - CASSLARGASNQPQHF TGTGCCAGCAGTTTAGCGCGAGGGGCGAGCAATCAGCCCCAGCATTTT
TRBJ1-1 few TRBV12-3/TRBV12-4 - CASSQTGYTEAFF TGTGCCAGCAGCCAGACAGGTTACACTGAAGCTTTCTTT
TRBJ2-5 few TRBV18 - CASKQSGRETQYF TGTGCCAGCAAACAGTCCGGGCGAGAGACCCAGTACTTC
TRBJ2-1 - TRBV5-1 - CATTNGYSYNEQFF TGCGCTACGACGAACGGATACTCCTACAATGAGCAGTTCTTC
TRBJ2-3 - TRBV12-3/TRBV12-4 TRBD2 CASSPFGLAGELDTQYF TGTGCCAGCAGTCCTTTCGGACTAGCGGGAGAGTTGGATACGCAGTATTTT
TRBJ2-7 - TRBV6-5 - CASSYKEGYEQYF TGTGCCAGCAGTTACAAGGAGGGGTACGAGCAGTACTTC
TRBJ1-2 many TRBV12-3/TRBV12-4 - CASSLFTGSSGYTF TGTGCCAGCAGTTTGTTCACAGGGTCCTCTGGCTACACCTTC
TRBJ2-1 - TRBV7-3 TRBD2 CASSLIPSGGGYNEQFF TGTGCCAGCAGCTTAATTCCTAGCGGGGGGGGCTACAATGAGCAGTTCTTC
TRBJ2-3 - TRBV28 - CASSRSGSRTDTQYF TGTGCCAGCAGCCGCTCCGGGTCGAGGACAGATACGCAGTATTTT
TRBJ2-7 many TRBV6-6 TRBD2 CASSPSGRAYEQYF TGTGCCAGCAGTCCTAGCGGGAGAGCCTACGAGCAGTACTTC
TRBJ2-1 few TRBV29-1 - CSVGAKWQYNEQFF TGCAGCGTTGGGGCTAAATGGCAGTACAATGAGCAGTTCTTC
TRBJ1-4 few TRBV20-1 TRBD1 CSARDSSAGGVTNEKLFF TGCAGTGCTAGAGATAGTAGCGCAGGGGGAGTGACTAATGAAAAACTGTTTTTT
TRBJ1-1 - TRBV10-2 - CASKTTNTEAFF TGCGCCAGCAAAACCACAAACACTGAAGCTTTCTTT
TRBJ2-7 - TRBV7-2 TRBD2 CASSLFRTSGTYEQYF TGTGCCAGCAGCTTATTCCGGACTAGCGGGACGTACGAGCAGTACTTC
TRBJ2-5 - TRBV7-9 - CASSLLLRGKETQYF TGTGCCAGCAGCTTACTCCTTAGGGGGAAAGAGACCCAGTACTTC
TRBJ1-1 few TRBV6-5 - CASSYGLEGTEAFF TGTGCCAGCAGTTACGGGCTCGAGGGCACTGAAGCTTTCTTT
TRBJ1-4 - TRBV20-1 - CSATKGTNEKLFF TGCAGTGCCACGAAAGGGACTAATGAAAAACTGTTTTTT
TRBJ1-1 - TRBV5-1 - CASSLHRDTQNTEAFF TGCGCCAGCAGCTTACACCGGGACACTCAGAACACTGAAGCTTTCTTT
TRBJ1-4 - TRBV4-1 - CASSQVSDLWGEKLFF TGCGCCAGCAGCCAAGTTTCGGACCTCTGGGGTGAAAAACTGTTTTTT
TRBJ2-1 many TRBV20-1 - CSARGVLEQFF TGCAGTGCTCGAGGCGTTCTTGAGCAGTTCTTC
TRBJ2-5 few TRBV7-9 TRBD2 CASRPPSGHQETQYF TGTGCCAGCCGCCCCCCTAGCGGCCATCAAGAGACCCAGTACTTC
TRBJ1-5 - TRBV12-3/TRBV12-4 TRBD1 CASSWTGAYQPQHF TGTGCCAGCAGTTGGACAGGGGCTTATCAGCCCCAGCATTTT
TRBJ2-5 few TRBV5-1 TRBD1 CASSLEVLPGGRETQYF TGCGCCAGCAGCTTGGAGGTTCTACCAGGGGGCAGAGAGACCCAGTACTTC
TRBJ2-2 once TRBV20-1 - CSARAIGRQNTGELFF TGCAGTGCTAGGGCTATAGGCAGGCAAAACACCGGGGAGCTGTTTTTT
TRBJ2-1 - TRBV2 - CASSPKPGVEQFF TGTGCCAGCAGTCCCAAGCCCGGGGTGGAGCAGTTCTTC
TRBJ2-1 many TRBV29-1 - CSVEPGGNRNEQFF TGCAGCGTAGAGCCAGGGGGGAATAGGAATGAGCAGTTCTTC
TRBJ2-1 many TRBV29-1 TRBD2 CSVRGRASNEQFF TGCAGCGTTCGAGGGAGGGCCAGCAATGAGCAGTTCTTC
TRBJ2-2 - TRBV12-3/TRBV12-4 - CASSRSGNTGELFF TGTGCCAGCAGCCGTAGCGGGAACACCGGGGAGCTGTTTTTT
TRBJ2-3 - TRBV7-2 TRBD2 CASSPLAGEIPDTQYF TGTGCCAGCAGCCCCCTTGCGGGAGAAATCCCAGATACGCAGTATTTT
TRBJ2-5 many TRBV12-3/TRBV12-4 - CASSFRGQETQYF TGTGCCAGCAGTTTTCGAGGTCAAGAGACCCAGTACTTC
TRBJ2-3 - TRBV27 TRBD2 CASSLLSGSPGDTQYF TGTGCCAGCAGTTTACTTAGCGGGAGTCCCGGAGATACGCAGTATTTT
TRBJ2-1 few TRBV27 TRBD2 CASRISGLAGDSWNEQFF TGTGCCAGCAGAATCTCCGGACTAGCGGGAGATAGCTGGAATGAGCAGTTCTTC
TRBJ2-1 - TRBV11-2 - CASSLNRLGADEQFF TGTGCCAGCAGCCTTAATCGGCTCGGGGCCGATGAGCAGTTCTTC
TRBJ2-7 - TRBV7-3 TRBD1 CASSPGTGGTYEQYF TGTGCCAGCAGCCCAGGGACAGGGGGCACCTACGAGCAGTACTTC
TRBJ2-5 - TRBV28 TRBD2 CASRSGSSLSETQYF TGTGCCAGCAGGAGCGGGAGTAGTCTATCGGAGACCCAGTACTTC
TRBJ1-5 many TRBV29-1 - CSVGNSNQPQHF TGCAGCGTTGGGAATAGCAATCAGCCCCAGCATTTT
TRBJ2-1 many TRBV29-1 - CSVEGPGLEQFF TGCAGCGTTGAGGGACCGGGACTCGAGCAGTTCTTC
TRBJ2-3 - TRBV15 - CATSRFLRLGPTDTQYF TGTGCCACCAGCAGATTCCTAAGACTAGGACCCACAGATACGCAGTATTTT
TRBJ2-7 few TRBV6-1 TRBD1 CAARQGAGDYEQYF TGTGCCGCACGCCAGGGGGCTGGGGACTACGAGCAGTACTTC
TRBJ2-6 few TRBV7-9 TRBD1 CAGGRGQGYSGANVLTF TGTGCCGGCGGAAGGGGACAGGGGTACTCTGGGGCCAACGTCCTGACTTTC
TRBJ2-1 - TRBV28 TRBD2 CASSLPGLAHNEQFF TGTGCCAGCAGTTTACCGGGACTAGCCCACAATGAGCAGTTCTTC
TRBJ2-1 few TRBV12-3/TRBV12-4 - CASSFGQREQFF TGTGCCAGCAGTTTCGGTCAGCGTGAGCAGTTCTTC
TRBJ2-3 few TRBV7-2 - CASSRQTRDTQYF TGTGCCAGCAGCCGACAGACTCGAGATACGCAGTATTTT
TRBJ2-3 many TRBV12-3/TRBV12-4 - CASSRGTYTDTQYF TGTGCCAGCAGCCGCGGGACATACACAGATACGCAGTATTTT